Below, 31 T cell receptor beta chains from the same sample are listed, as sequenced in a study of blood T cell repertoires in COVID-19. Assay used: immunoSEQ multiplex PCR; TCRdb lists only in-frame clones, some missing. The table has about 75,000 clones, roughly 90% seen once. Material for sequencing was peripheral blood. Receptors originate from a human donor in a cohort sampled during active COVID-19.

The CDR3 coding sequence is TGTGCCAGCAGCTTTGGACAGGGAAGGACTGAAGCTTTCTTT. It codes for CASSFGQGRTEAFF. V and J are TRBV7-9 and TRBJ1-1; 8 bases are shared with TRBD1. This CDR3 has 14 amino acids. Per germline, CDR1 SEHNR and CDR2 FQNEAQ (reference sequence). Unmatched junction bases numbered 5, after V lost 3 bases and J lost 5 bases.

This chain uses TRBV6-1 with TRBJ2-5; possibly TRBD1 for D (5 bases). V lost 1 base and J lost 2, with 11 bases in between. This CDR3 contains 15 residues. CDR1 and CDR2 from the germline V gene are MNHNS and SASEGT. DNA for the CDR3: TGTGCCAGCAGTGAAGGAGACAGATTACAAGAGACCCAGTACTTC. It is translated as CASSEGDRLQETQYF.

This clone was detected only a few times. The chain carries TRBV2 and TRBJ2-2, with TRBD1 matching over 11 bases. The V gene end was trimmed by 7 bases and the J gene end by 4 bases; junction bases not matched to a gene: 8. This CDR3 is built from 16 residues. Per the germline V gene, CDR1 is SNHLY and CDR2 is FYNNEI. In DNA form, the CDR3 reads TGTGCCAGCACCGTCCCGGGACAGGGGGTCACCGGGGAGCTGTTTTTT. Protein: CASTVPGQGVTGELFF.

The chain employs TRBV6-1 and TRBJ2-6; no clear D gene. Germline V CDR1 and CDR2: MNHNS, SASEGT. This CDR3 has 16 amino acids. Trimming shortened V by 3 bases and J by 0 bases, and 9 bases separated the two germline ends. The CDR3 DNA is TGTGCCAGCAGTGAGAGTCGTGGCTCTGGGGCCAACGTCCTGACTTTC. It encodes CASSESRGSGANVLTF.

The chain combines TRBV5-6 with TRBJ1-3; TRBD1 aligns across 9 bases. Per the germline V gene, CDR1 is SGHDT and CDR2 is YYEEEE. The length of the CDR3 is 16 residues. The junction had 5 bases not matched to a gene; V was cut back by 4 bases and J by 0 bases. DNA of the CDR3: TGTGCCAGCAGCCGGACAGGGGAAGGCTCTGGAAACACCATATATTTT. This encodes CASSRTGEGSGNTIYF.

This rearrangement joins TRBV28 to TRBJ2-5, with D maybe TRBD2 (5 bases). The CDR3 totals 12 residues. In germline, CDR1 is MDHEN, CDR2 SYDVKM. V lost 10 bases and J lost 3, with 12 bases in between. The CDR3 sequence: CATTTGEETQYF. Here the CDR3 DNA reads TGTGCCACCACTACCGGGGAAGAGACCCAGTACTTC.

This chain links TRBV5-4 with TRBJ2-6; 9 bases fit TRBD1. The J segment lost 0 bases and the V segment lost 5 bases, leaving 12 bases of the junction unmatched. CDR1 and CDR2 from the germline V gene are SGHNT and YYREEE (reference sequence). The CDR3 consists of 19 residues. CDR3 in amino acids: CASRRDRVGPYSGANVLTF. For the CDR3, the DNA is TGTGCCAGCAGGCGGGACAGGGTAGGGCCATACTCTGGGGCCAACGTCCTGACTTTC.

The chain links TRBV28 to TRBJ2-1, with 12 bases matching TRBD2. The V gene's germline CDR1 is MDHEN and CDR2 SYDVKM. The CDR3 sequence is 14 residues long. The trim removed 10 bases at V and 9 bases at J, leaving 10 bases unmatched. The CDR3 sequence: CATGLAGTSGEQFF. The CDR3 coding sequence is TGTGCCACCGGACTAGCGGGGACCTCAGGTGAGCAGTTCTTC.

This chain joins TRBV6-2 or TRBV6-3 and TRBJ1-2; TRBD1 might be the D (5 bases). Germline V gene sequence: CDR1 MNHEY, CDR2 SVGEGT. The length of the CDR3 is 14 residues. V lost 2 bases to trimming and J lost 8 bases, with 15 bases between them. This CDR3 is CASSYVGGVNGYTF. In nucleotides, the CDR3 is TGTGCCAGCAGTTACGTAGGAGGGGTTAACGGCTACACCTTC.

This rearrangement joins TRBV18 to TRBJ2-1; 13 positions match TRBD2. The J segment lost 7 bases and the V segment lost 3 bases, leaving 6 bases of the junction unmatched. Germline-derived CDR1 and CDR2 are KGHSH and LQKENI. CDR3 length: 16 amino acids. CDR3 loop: CASSPLTSGRTNEQFF. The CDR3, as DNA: TGTGCCAGCTCACCCCTGACTAGCGGGAGGACGAATGAGCAGTTCTTC. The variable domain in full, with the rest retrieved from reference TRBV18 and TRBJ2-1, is NAGVMQNPRHLVRRRGQEARLRCSPMKGHSHVYWYRQLPEEGLKFMVYLQKENIIDESGMPKERFSAEFPKEGPSILRIQQVVRGDSAAYFCASSPLTSGRTNEQFFGPGTRLTVL.

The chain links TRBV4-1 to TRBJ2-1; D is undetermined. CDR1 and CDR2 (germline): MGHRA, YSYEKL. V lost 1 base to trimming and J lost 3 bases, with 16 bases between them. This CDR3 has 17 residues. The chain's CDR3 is CASSQVESGSGYNEQFF. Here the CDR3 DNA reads TGCGCCAGCAGCCAAGTTGAGAGTGGGTCAGGCTACAATGAGCAGTTCTTC.

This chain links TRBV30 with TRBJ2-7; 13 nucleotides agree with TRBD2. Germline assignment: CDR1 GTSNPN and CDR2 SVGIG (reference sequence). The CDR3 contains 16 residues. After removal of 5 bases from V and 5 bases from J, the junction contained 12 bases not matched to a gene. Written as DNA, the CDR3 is TGTGCCTGGGGAGGACTAGCGGGAGTTGCCCGGCACGAGCAGTACTTC. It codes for CAWGGLAGVARHEQYF.

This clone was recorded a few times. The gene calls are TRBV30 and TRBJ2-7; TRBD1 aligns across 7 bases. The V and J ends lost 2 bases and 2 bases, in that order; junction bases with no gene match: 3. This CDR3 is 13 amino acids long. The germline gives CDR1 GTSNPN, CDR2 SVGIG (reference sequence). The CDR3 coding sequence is TGTGCCTGGAGTAAGACAGGGACCTACGAGCAGTACTTC. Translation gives CAWSKTGTYEQYF.

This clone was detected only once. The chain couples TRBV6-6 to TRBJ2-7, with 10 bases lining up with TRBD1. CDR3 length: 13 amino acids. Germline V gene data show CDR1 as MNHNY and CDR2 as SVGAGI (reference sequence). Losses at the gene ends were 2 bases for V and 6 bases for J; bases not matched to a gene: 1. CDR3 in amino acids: CASSYRTGGEQYF. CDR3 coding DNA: TGTGCCAGCAGTTACCGGACAGGGGGCGAGCAGTACTTC.

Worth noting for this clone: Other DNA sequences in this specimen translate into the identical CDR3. The CDR3 reads CASSQEARYGYTF. In DNA form, the CDR3 reads TGCGCCAGCAGCCAAGAGGCCCGCTATGGCTACACCTTC. The chain combines TRBV4-1 with TRBJ1-2, with D unresolved. The V gene lost 0 bases and the J gene lost 4 bases, with 6 bases spanning the gap. The CDR3 loop spans 13 amino acids. Germline CDR1 and CDR2: MGHRA and YSYEKL.

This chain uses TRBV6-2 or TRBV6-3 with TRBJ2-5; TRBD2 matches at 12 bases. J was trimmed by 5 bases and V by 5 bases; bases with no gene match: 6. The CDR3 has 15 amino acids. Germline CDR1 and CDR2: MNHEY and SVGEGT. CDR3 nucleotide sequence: TGTGCCAGCAGTCCCCGACTAGCGGGAGTGGAGACCCAGTACTTC. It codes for CASSPRLAGVETQYF.

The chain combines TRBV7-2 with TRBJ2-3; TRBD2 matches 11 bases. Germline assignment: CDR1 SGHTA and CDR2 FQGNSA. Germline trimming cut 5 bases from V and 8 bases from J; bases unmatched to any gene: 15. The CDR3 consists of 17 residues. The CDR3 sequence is CASSPRSLAGGPRTQYF. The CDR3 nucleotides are TGTGCCAGCAGCCCGAGATCGTTAGCGGGGGGGCCGCGTACGCAGTATTTT.

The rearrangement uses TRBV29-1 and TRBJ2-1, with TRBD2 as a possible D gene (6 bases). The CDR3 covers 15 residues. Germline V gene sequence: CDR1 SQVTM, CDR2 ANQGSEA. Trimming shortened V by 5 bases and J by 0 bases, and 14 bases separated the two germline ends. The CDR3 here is CSVPPSVSSYNEQFF. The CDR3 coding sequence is TGCAGCGTTCCCCCTAGCGTTAGCTCCTACAATGAGCAGTTCTTC.

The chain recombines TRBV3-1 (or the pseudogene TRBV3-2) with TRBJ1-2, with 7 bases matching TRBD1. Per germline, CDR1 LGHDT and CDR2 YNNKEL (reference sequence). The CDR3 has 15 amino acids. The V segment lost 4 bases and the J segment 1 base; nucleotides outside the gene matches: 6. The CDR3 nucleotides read TGTGCCAGCAGCCCCAACCGGGACAGTAACTATGGCTACACCTTC. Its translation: CASSPNRDSNYGYTF.

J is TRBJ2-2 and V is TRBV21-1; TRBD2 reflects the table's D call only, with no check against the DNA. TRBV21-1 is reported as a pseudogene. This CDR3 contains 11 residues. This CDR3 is CASVGGGELFF. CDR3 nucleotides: TGTGCCAGCGTGGGGGGCGGGGAGCTGTTTTTT.

The CDR3, as DNA: TGCGCCAGCAGCTTGTCGGCCGGGACAGGGACCCACGAGCAGTACTTC. It codes for CASSLSAGTGTHEQYF. The rearrangement links TRBV5-1 to TRBJ2-7, with 9 bases fitting TRBD1. Germline V gene sequence: CDR1 SGHRS, CDR2 YFSETQ. The CDR3 spans 16 residues. V dropped 1 base and J dropped 5; count of bases not matched to a gene: 10.

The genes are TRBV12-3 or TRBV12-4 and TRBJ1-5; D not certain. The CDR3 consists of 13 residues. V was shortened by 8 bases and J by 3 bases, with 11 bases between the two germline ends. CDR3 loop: CASVEQTNQPQHF. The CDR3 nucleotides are TGTGCCAGCGTGGAACAGACCAATCAGCCCCAGCATTTT.

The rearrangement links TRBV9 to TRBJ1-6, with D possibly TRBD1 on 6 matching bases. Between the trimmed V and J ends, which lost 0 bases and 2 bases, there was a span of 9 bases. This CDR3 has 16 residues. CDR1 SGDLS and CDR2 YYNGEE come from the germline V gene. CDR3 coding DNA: TGTGCCAGCAGCGTAGGGACAGTGACCTATAATTCACCCCTCCACTTT. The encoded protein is CASSVGTVTYNSPLHF.

This CDR3 is CASSLADRGGYEQYF. In DNA form, the CDR3 reads TGTGCCAGCAGCTTGGCGGACAGAGGGGGTTACGAGCAGTACTTC. The chain links TRBV5-5 to TRBJ2-7; weak D call: TRBD1 (6 bases). This CDR3 spans 15 amino acids. V gave up 0 bases and J gave up 4 bases, with 14 bases separating them. CDR1 and CDR2 from the germline V gene are SGHKS and YYEKEE (reference sequence).

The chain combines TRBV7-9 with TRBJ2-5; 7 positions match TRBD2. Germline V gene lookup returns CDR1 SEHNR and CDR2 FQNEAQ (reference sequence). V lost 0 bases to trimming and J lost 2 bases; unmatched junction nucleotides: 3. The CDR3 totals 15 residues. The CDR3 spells CASSLAVGGQETQYF. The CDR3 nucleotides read TGTGCCAGCAGCTTAGCGGTCGGGGGGCAAGAGACCCAGTACTTC. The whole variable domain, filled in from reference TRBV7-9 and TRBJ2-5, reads DTGVSQNPRHKITKRGQNVTFRCDPISEHNRLYWYRQTLGQGPEFLTYFQNEAQLEKSRLLSDRFSAERPKGSFSTLEIQRTEQGDSAMYLCASSLAVGGQETQYFGPGTRLLVL.

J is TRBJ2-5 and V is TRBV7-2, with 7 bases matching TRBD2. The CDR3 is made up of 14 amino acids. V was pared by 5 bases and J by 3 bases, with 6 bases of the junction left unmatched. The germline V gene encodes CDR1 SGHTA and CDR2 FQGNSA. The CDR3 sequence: CASSDRTREETQYF. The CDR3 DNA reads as TGTGCCAGCAGCGACCGGACTAGAGAAGAGACCCAGTACTTC.

CDR3: CASSKAGPSYNEQFF. The CDR3 DNA is TGTGCCAGTAGTAAAGCGGGGCCATCCTACAATGAGCAGTTCTTC. This chain uses TRBV19 with TRBJ2-1; 7 nucleotides match TRBD2. Germline assignment: CDR1 LNHDA and CDR2 SQIVND (reference sequence). CDR3 length: 15 amino acids. With 4 bases clipped from V and 1 base from J, the junction kept 4 bases outside the gene matches.

The CDR3 coding sequence is TGTGCCAGCAGCTTTACTAGCGGGGTCAATGAGCAGTTCTTC. Its translation is CASSFTSGVNEQFF. This chain links TRBV7-9 with TRBJ2-1; TRBD2 matches at 10 bases. This CDR3 is 14 amino acids long. Germline V gene data show CDR1 as SEHNR and CDR2 as FQNEAQ (reference sequence). V lost 3 bases and J lost 6; bases outside the gene matches: 2.

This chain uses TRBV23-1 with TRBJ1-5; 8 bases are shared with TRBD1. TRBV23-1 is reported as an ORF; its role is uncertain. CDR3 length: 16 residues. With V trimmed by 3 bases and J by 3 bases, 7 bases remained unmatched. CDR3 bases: TGCGCCAGCAGTCACTCCGGGACAGGACTCAATCAGCCCCAGCATTTT. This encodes CASSHSGTGLNQPQHF.

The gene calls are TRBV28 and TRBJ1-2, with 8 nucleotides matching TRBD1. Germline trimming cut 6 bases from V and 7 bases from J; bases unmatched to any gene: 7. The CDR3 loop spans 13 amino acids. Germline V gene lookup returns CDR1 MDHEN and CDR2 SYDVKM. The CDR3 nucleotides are TGTGCCAGCAGGGCGGCAGGGGGCTTTGGCTACACCTTC. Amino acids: CASRAAGGFGYTF.

The CDR3 reads CASSFLGGSGNTIYF. CDR3 sequence (DNA): TGTGCCAGCAGTTTTCTGGGGGGCTCTGGAAACACCATATATTTT. The chain is built from TRBV28 and TRBJ1-3; a possible D gene is TRBD1 (5 bases). The germline V gene has CDR1 MDHEN and CDR2 SYDVKM. V lost 3 bases and J lost 0, with 9 bases in between. The CDR3 has 15 amino acids.